The clone carrying this TCR beta chain was observed a few times. Its antigen is as yet unknown. The data are from a study of CD8 T cells in ankylosing spondylitis. Points from the study as a whole: Reports of some motif variants in reactive arthritis synovial fluid and blood predate this one. Reportedly, matched ankylosing spondylitis synovial fluid was significantly enriched for disease-linked clones.

One entry per CDR3 protein results from TCRdb running MiXCR on the 5' RACE reads. The table shows about 250,000 distinct CDR3 sequences, with roughly a third occurring only once. Sequenced input: blood, either unsorted or a sorted T cell fraction (not recorded which). The source of this sequence is a male donor with ankylosing spondylitis or in good health (not recorded which).

CDR3 sequence reads: CSALAPRGETQYF. In nucleotides, the CDR3 is TGCAGTGCCCTCGCCCCCCGGGGAGAGACCCAGTACTTC. The chain recombines TRBV20-1 with TRBJ2-5; D perhaps matches TRBD2 (5 bases). CDR1 and CDR2 from the germline V gene are DFQATT and SNEGSKA (reference sequence). This CDR3 contains 13 residues. The ends were cut back, 6 bases at V and 4 bases at J, with 15 bases in the middle.